This entry lists 18 T cell receptor beta chains sequenced from one sample in a study of long-term antiretroviral therapy in people with HIV. Version v3.0 of the immunoSEQ assay ran at survey level. Clones were sequenced by immunoSEQ multiplex PCR, and TCRdb holds only the in-frame ones, with some missing. The sample contains roughly 25,000 clones, roughly 88% of which appear only once. The sequencing used unsorted PBMCs, collected 3 years after starting antiretroviral therapy. Receptor source: a man aged 45-65 years with HIV.

The chain employs TRBV10-2 and TRBJ2-7, with 11 bases matching TRBD2. Germline trimming cut 4 bases from V and 3 bases from J; bases unmatched to any gene: 5. The CDR3 has 15 amino acids. Germline CDR1 and CDR2: WSHSY and SAAADI. CDR3 in DNA: TGCGCCAGCAGTGCTAGCGGGAGGCCAGTCTACGAGCAGTACTTC. It is translated as CASSASGRPVYEQYF.

V and J are TRBV5-1 and TRBJ2-7, with D perhaps matching TRBD2 (5 bases). V dropped 0 bases and J dropped 7 bases, with 17 bases sitting between them. Germline CDR1 and CDR2: SGHRS and YFSETQ. The CDR3 extends over 15 amino acids. The CDR3 region has the DNA TGCGCCAGCAGCTTGGGTCCCCTAGCCGACACAGAGCAGTACTTC. Amino acids: CASSLGPLADTEQYF.

The chain employs TRBV6-1 and TRBJ1-1; 8 bases line up with TRBD1. With V trimmed by 6 bases and J by 6 bases, 9 bases remained unmatched. The germline V gene encodes CDR1 MNHNS and CDR2 SASEGT. The CDR3 is 14 amino acids. CDR3 residues: CASSSVQGAAEAFF. DNA of the CDR3: TGTGCCAGCAGCTCGGTCCAGGGGGCCGCTGAAGCTTTCTTT.

This chain links TRBV7-3 with TRBJ1-6; 9 positions match TRBD1. V shed 2 bases and J 13 bases; nucleotides not matched to a gene: 9. This CDR3 comprises 15 residues. CDR1 is SGHTA and CDR2 is FQGTGA in the germline V gene. CDR3 sequence: CASSLSGQGSYPLHF. DNA of the CDR3: TGTGCCAGCAGCTTATCGGGACAGGGTAGTTATCCCCTCCACTTT.

The chain carries TRBV15 and TRBJ1-4; D gene ambiguous. Per germline, CDR1 LNHNV and CDR2 YYDKDF (reference sequence). This CDR3 has 14 amino acids. The V and J ends lost 2 bases and 10 bases respectively, with 14 bases between them. CDR3 nucleotides: TGTGCCACCAGCAGACCTGCGTCGAAGGGAAAACTGTTTTTT. It encodes CATSRPASKGKLFF.

This clone appeared a single time. The chain uses TRBV5-1 and TRBJ2-7, with D possibly TRBD2 on 5 matching bases. The germline CDR1 and CDR2 sequences are SGHRS and YFSETQ. The CDR3 runs 14 residues. V was cut by 1 base and J by 0 bases, with 8 bases left in between. CDR3 amino acids: CASSLILASYEQYF. The CDR3 DNA sequence: TGCGCCAGCAGCTTGATTCTAGCCTCCTACGAGCAGTACTTC.

This clone has just one count. The chain joins TRBV6-6 to TRBJ1-1; D call uncertain. Germline CDR1 and CDR2: MNHNY and SVGAGI (reference sequence). This CDR3 is 13 amino acids long. Trimming removed 2 bases at V and 0 bases at J, with 4 bases between. CDR3 sequence (DNA): TGTGCCAGCAGTTACGTATTGAACACTGAAGCTTTCTTT. Translated, it gives CASSYVLNTEAFF.

The chain joins TRBV6-4 to TRBJ2-1; 14 nucleotides align to TRBD2. There are 14 residues in the CDR3. Germline V CDR1 and CDR2: MRHNA, SNTAGT. Losses at the gene ends were 9 bases for V and 5 bases for J; bases not matched to a gene: 3. The CDR3 DNA follows: TGTGCCAGAGCGGGACTAGCGGGAGACAATGAGCAGTTCTTC. Translating gives CARAGLAGDNEQFF.

This clone came up a few times. The chain links TRBV27 to TRBJ2-1, with a possible D match to TRBD1 (6 bases). The CDR3 is 14 residues long. With 2 bases removed from V and 3 bases from J, the gap between germline ends came to 8 bases. Germline V CDR1 and CDR2: MNHEY, SMNVEV (reference sequence). The CDR3 coding sequence is TGTGCCAGCAGTTTAGCACAGGGCTACAATGAGCAGTTCTTC. Translating gives CASSLAQGYNEQFF.

The rearrangement uses TRBV28 and TRBJ1-1; D gene uncertain. V lost 8 bases, J lost 3 bases, and 7 bases lay in between. In germline, CDR1 is MDHEN, CDR2 SYDVKM. This CDR3 comprises 11 residues. The CDR3, as DNA: TGTGCCAGCGCCCTTTACACTGAAGCTTTCTTT. It encodes CASALYTEAFF.

This clone came up once. Here the CDR3 reads CASSRTGGRETQYF. CDR3 nucleotide sequence: TGTGCCAGCAGCCGGACAGGGGGCAGGGAGACCCAGTACTTC. V and J are TRBV7-6 and TRBJ2-5; 11 bases map to TRBD1. Per the germline V gene, CDR1 is SGHVS and CDR2 is FNYEAQ. V lost 5 bases to trimming and J lost 5 bases; unmatched junction nucleotides: 4. This CDR3 is built from 14 residues.

This clone has only a few counts. The genes are TRBV9 and TRBJ2-2; D call uncertain. Trimming shortened V by 4 bases and J by 6 bases, and 7 bases separated the two germline ends. Germline CDR1 is SGDLS and CDR2 is YYNGEE. The CDR3 consists of 12 residues. The CDR3 region has the DNA TGTGCCAGCAGCACAGAGCCCGGGGAGCTGTTTTTT. Its translation is CASSTEPGELFF.

This chain joins TRBV9 and TRBJ2-5, with D perhaps matching TRBD2 (6 bases). Trimming pared 3 bases from V and 4 bases from J, leaving 13 bases between. The germline gives CDR1 SGDLS, CDR2 YYNGEE. The CDR3 totals 14 residues. CDR3 protein: CASSGGGRGETQYF. The CDR3 nucleotides read TGTGCCAGCAGCGGGGGCGGGCGGGGAGAGACCCAGTACTTC.

The rearrangement links TRBV15 to TRBJ2-3, with 9 bases lining up with TRBD2. After removal of 5 bases from V and 3 bases from J, the junction contained 9 bases not matched to a gene. Looked up from germline, CDR1 is LNHNV and CDR2 is YYDKDF (reference sequence). This CDR3 has 16 amino acids. DNA of the CDR3: TGTGCCACCAGCTTTAATCCTAGCGGGGCTACAGATACGCAGTATTTT. Translated: CATSFNPSGATDTQYF. Based on the CDR3 plus reference TRBV15 and TRBJ2-3, the full variable domain is DAMVIQNPRYQVTQFGKPVTLSCSQTLNHNVMYWYQQKSSQAPKLLFHYYDKDFNNEADTPDNFQSRRPNTSFCFLDIRSPGLGDTAMYLCATSFNPSGATDTQYFGPGTRLTVL.

A single count supports this clone. V and J are TRBV2 and TRBJ1-1; no definite D call. CDR1 and CDR2 from the germline V gene are SNHLY and FYNNEI. Trimming removed 2 bases from V and 1 base from J, with 8 bases in between. The CDR3 is 14 residues long. The CDR3 coding sequence is TGTGCCAGCAGTGAATCTTCCTGGAACACTGAAGCTTTCTTT. Translated, it gives CASSESSWNTEAFF.

The chain links TRBV18 to TRBJ2-1, with D perhaps TRBD1 or TRBD2 (5 bases each). V lost 2 bases to trimming and J lost 3 bases, with 5 bases between them. This CDR3 has 13 amino acids. Germline CDR1 and CDR2: KGHSH and LQKENI. CDR3 DNA sequence: TGTGCCAGCTCACCAGGGGGCTACAATGAGCAGTTCTTC. Translated: CASSPGGYNEQFF.

This chain connects TRBV4-1 to TRBJ1-5; 11 nucleotides agree with TRBD1. The CDR3 contains 18 residues. In germline, CDR1 is MGHRA, CDR2 YSYEKL. The V segment lost 4 bases and the J segment 0 bases; nucleotides outside the gene matches: 8. CDR3 nucleotides: TGCGCCAGCAGCCCCGGACAGGGGGCGAGAATTAGCAATCAGCCCCAGCATTTT. Residues: CASSPGQGARISNQPQHF.

This rearrangement joins TRBV28 to TRBJ1-4, with a possible D match to TRBD1 (6 bases). The V end lost 4 bases, the J end lost 2 bases, and 23 bases lay between the germline ends. CDR1 and CDR2 from the germline V gene are MDHEN and SYDVKM. The CDR3 spans 19 residues. The CDR3 protein is CASSSTTGWAVRTNEKLFF. Here the CDR3 DNA reads TGTGCCAGCAGTTCAACCACAGGGTGGGCGGTTCGGACTAATGAAAAACTGTTTTTT.